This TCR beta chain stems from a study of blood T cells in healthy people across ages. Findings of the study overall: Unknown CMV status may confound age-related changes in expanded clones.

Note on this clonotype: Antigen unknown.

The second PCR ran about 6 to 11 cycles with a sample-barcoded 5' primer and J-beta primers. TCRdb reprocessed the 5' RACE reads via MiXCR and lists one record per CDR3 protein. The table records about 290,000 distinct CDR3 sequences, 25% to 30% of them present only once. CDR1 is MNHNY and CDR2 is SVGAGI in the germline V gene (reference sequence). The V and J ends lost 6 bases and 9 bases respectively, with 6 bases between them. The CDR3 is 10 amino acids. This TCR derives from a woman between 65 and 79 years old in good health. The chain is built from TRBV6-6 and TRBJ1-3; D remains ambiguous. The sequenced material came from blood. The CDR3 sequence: CASSSRTIYF. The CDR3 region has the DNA TGTGCCAGCAGCTCGCGCACCATATATTTT.